The rows below give T cell receptor beta chains drawn from one sample of a study of T cell responses to AZD1222 COVID-19 vaccine. Assay used: immunoSEQ multiplex PCR; TCRdb lists only in-frame clones, some missing. The sample includes over 100,000 clones, more than 75% of them seen just once. Sequenced material: peripheral blood, taken 28 days after the second AZD1222 dose. These receptor sequences come from an adult who received the AZD1222 COVID-19 vaccine. Each CDR3 is given with its conserved first and last residue. A D gene is named only where the DNA matches it firmly. Clone size appears in some rows only: once, few, many, or a class for an expanded clone.

>.|TRBJ1-5|16|.|TRBV3-1/TRBV3-2
CASSQGAGVINQPQHF
TGTGCCAGCAGCCAAGGGGCAGGGGTTATCAATCAGCCCCAGCATTTT
>TRBD2|TRBJ2-3|17|once|TRBV24-1
CATSDWEGGRSTDTQYF
TGTGCCACCAGTGATTGGGAGGGAGGGAGGAGCACAGATACGCAGTATTTT
>.|TRBJ1-1|12|.|TRBV12-3/TRBV12-4
CASSFTGAEAFF
TGTGCCAGCAGTTTTACGGGGGCTGAAGCTTTCTTT
>.|TRBJ1-3|14|.|TRBV7-2
CASSFDRNPNTIYF
TGTGCCAGCAGCTTCGACAGGAATCCTAACACCATATATTTT
>TRBD2|TRBJ2-2|15|.|TRBV2
CASGLAAANTGELFF
TGTGCCAGCGGTCTAGCGGCAGCGAACACCGGGGAGCTGTTTTTT
>.|TRBJ1-1|12|.|TRBV3-1/TRBV3-2
CASSLGTTEAFF
TGTGCCAGCAGCTTGGGGACCACTGAAGCTTTCTTT
>TRBD1|TRBJ1-6|13|.|TRBV6-2/TRBV6-3
CASSSRGTGRIHF
TGTGCCAGCAGTTCCCGTGGGACAGGCCGAATCCACTTT
>.|TRBJ1-5|15|.|TRBV9
CASSPDGDSNQPQHF
TGTGCCAGCAGCCCGGACGGAGATAGCAATCAGCCCCAGCATTTT
>.|TRBJ1-2|15|once|TRBV27
CASSHPRAGQYGYTF
TGTGCCAGCAGCCACCCCAGGGCAGGACAGTATGGCTACACCTTC
>.|TRBJ1-5|17|.|TRBV15
CATSRDRRGGKDQPQHF
TGTGCCACCAGCAGAGACAGGCGAGGGGGGAAGGATCAGCCCCAGCATTTT
>.|TRBJ2-7|13|.|TRBV18
CASSPAHSYEQYF
TGTGCCAGCTCACCGGCACACTCCTACGAGCAGTACTTC
>.|TRBJ1-6|20|once|TRBV16
CASSQAPGGRYTSYNSPLHF
TGTGCCAGCAGCCAAGCTCCAGGTGGACGTTACACCTCCTATAATTCACCCCTCCACTTT
>.|TRBJ2-2|15|.|TRBV5-1
CASSLGSANTGELFF
TGCGCCAGCAGCCTAGGCTCAGCGAACACCGGGGAGCTGTTTTTT
>.|TRBJ1-2|14|.|TRBV5-1
CASSLTASGDGYTF
TGCGCCAGCAGCTTGACCGCCTCCGGGGATGGCTACACCTTC
>.|TRBJ2-3|14|.|TRBV10-3
CATGGRVSTDTQYF
TGTGCCACCGGGGGCCGGGTCAGCACAGATACGCAGTATTTT
>.|TRBJ2-7|11|.|TRBV30
CAWNIMNEQYF
TGTGCCTGGAATATCATGAACGAGCAGTACTTC
>TRBD1|TRBJ2-7|16|.|TRBV5-1
CASSLTLTGGYYEQYF
TGCGCCAGCAGCTTGACCCTAACAGGGGGCTACTACGAGCAGTACTTC
>.|TRBJ1-5|15|.|TRBV6-5
CASSYSGRDNQPQHF
TGTGCCAGCAGTTACTCGGGCAGGGATAATCAGCCCCAGCATTTT
>TRBD1|TRBJ2-2|18|.|TRBV11-2
CASSLGTGVFDGTGELFF
TGTGCCAGCAGCTTAGGGACAGGAGTTTTTGATGGCACCGGGGAGCTGTTTTTT
>TRBD2|TRBJ2-1|16|.|TRBV27
CASRTSGSASYNEQFF
TGTGCCAGCAGAACTAGCGGGAGTGCGTCCTACAATGAGCAGTTCTTC
>.|TRBJ2-1|15|.|TRBV5-1
CASMSVRSSYNEQFF
TGCGCCAGCATGTCTGTGCGGAGCTCCTACAATGAGCAGTTCTTC
>TRBD2|TRBJ2-1|15|.|TRBV24-1
CATSGLAASYNEQFF
TGTGCCACCAGTGGTCTAGCGGCCTCCTACAATGAGCAGTTCTTC
>.|TRBJ1-1|15|.|TRBV18
CASSPSGWGGIEAFF
TGTGCCAGCTCACCGAGCGGATGGGGGGGCATTGAAGCTTTCTTT
>TRBD1|TRBJ2-5|13|.|TRBV2
CASSPDREETQYF
TGTGCCAGCAGTCCGGACAGGGAAGAGACCCAGTACTTC
>.|TRBJ2-7|15|.|TRBV18
CASSPVGPFWREQYF
TGTGCCAGCTCACCGGTTGGGCCCTTCTGGAGGGAGCAGTACTTC
>.|TRBJ2-5|11|.|TRBV20-1
CSARRSQTQYF
TGCAGTGCCCGTCGATCCCAGACCCAGTACTTC
>.|TRBJ1-1|14|.|TRBV2
CASTFQGGGTEAFF
TGTGCCAGCACCTTCCAGGGCGGGGGTACTGAAGCTTTCTTT
>.|TRBJ2-1|14|.|TRBV6-4
CASSEGRGYNEQFF
TGTGCCAGCAGTGAAGGCAGGGGCTACAATGAGCAGTTCTTC
>.|TRBJ2-1|17|once|TRBV4-2
CASSQERLSSSYNEQFF
TGTGCCAGCAGCCAAGAGAGACTATCGAGCTCCTACAATGAGCAGTTCTTC
>.|TRBJ2-1|14|.|TRBV6-5
CASSYKGTLDEQFF
TGTGCCAGCAGTTACAAGGGAACGTTGGATGAGCAGTTCTTC
>.|TRBJ1-1|13|few|TRBV6-5
CASTRAMNTEAFF
TGTGCCAGCACCAGGGCCATGAACACTGAAGCTTTCTTT
>.|TRBJ2-5|14|.|TRBV3-1/TRBV3-2
CASSPTGSPETQYF
TGTGCCAGCAGCCCTACAGGCTCTCCGGAGACCCAGTACTTC
>.|TRBJ2-7|13|.|TRBV7-3
CASSLDKSYEQYF
TGTGCCAGCAGCCTAGACAAATCCTACGAGCAGTACTTC
>.|TRBJ1-1|13|.|TRBV12-3/TRBV12-4
CATHNRWGGEAFF
TGTGCCACCCACAATCGCTGGGGGGGTGAAGCTTTCTTT
>.|TRBJ2-4|14|.|TRBV2
CASSVSNIGADRYF
TGTGCCAGCAGTGTTTCTAACATAGGTGCGGACAGATACTTC
>TRBD1|TRBJ2-7|14|.|TRBV10-3
CAISESDRGDEQYF
TGTGCCATCAGTGAGTCCGACAGGGGAGACGAGCAGTACTTC
>TRBD2|TRBJ2-3|12|.|TRBV7-8
CRLAGRTDTQYF
TGCCGACTAGCGGGACGAACAGATACGCAGTATTTT
>.|TRBJ2-7|15|.|TRBV5-1
CASSLGLGISYEQYF
TGCGCCAGCAGCTTGGGGTTGGGGATCTCCTACGAGCAGTACTTC
>TRBD2|TRBJ2-7|13|.|TRBV27
CASSLAGDSEQYF
TGTGCCAGCAGTCTAGCGGGAGACTCCGAGCAGTACTTC